This T cell receptor (beta chain) emerged from a study of blood T cell repertoires in COVID-19. Study as a whole: In each case, the material was cDNA or gDNA derived from T cells, B-cell-depleted T cells, or PBMCs.

V lost 0 bases, J lost 4 bases, and 7 bases lay in between. Germline assignment: CDR1 SGHRS and CDR2 YFSETQ. This CDR3 is built from 13 residues. Some clones are missing from TCRdb's copy, which holds only in-frame ones; the method was immunoSEQ multiplex PCR. The repertoire holds tens of thousands of clones, with around 87% as singletons. The receptor comes from a woman aged 55-70 years with COVID-19, enrolled during active disease. Sequences were obtained from peripheral blood. The chain couples TRBV5-1 to TRBJ1-2; D gene unclear. The CDR3 DNA reads TGCGCCAGCAGCTTGGGAGAAATCTATGGCTACACCTTC. This codes for CASSLGEIYGYTF. The whole variable domain, filled in from reference TRBV5-1 and TRBJ1-2, reads KAGVTQTPRYLIKTRGQQVTLSCSPISGHRSVSWYQQTPGQGLQFLFEYFSETQRNKGNFPGRFSGRQFSNSRSEMNVSTLELGDSALYLCASSLGEIYGYTFGSGTRLTVV.